These 22 T cell receptor beta chains originate from one sample sequenced in a study of blood T cell repertoires in COVID-19. The repertoire was sequenced with immunoSEQ multiplex PCR; TCRdb's copy has only in-frame clones and lacks some. The sample contains around 50,000 clones, 75% to 85% of which appear only once. The sample consisted of peripheral blood. The receptors originated from a man aged 35 to 55 with acute or convalescent COVID-19.

The rearrangement links TRBV9 to TRBJ1-5, with TRBD1 as a possible D gene (5 bases). The CDR3 sequence is 14 residues long. The V and J ends lost 0 bases and 4 bases respectively, with 8 bases between them. CDR1 and CDR2 (germline): SGDLS, YYNGEE. The CDR3 region has the DNA TGTGCCAGCAGCGTAGGACAGTTTAATCAGCCCCAGCATTTT. Its protein is CASSVGQFNQPQHF. The whole variable domain, filled in from reference TRBV9 and TRBJ1-5, reads DSGVTQTPKHLITATGQRVTLRCSPRSGDLSVYWYQQSLDQGLQFLIQYYNGEERAKGNILERFSAQQFPDLHSELNLSSLELGDSALYFCASSVGQFNQPQHFGDGTRLSIL.

This clone came up a few times. The chain couples TRBV5-1 to TRBJ2-5; 9 bases match TRBD1. Losses at the gene ends were 0 bases for V and 2 bases for J; bases not matched to a gene: 2. Germline V gene data show CDR1 as SGHRS and CDR2 as YFSETQ. This CDR3 spans 15 amino acids. The CDR3 DNA sequence: TGCGCCAGCAGCTTGGTAGGGACAGGGCAAGAGACCCAGTACTTC. This encodes CASSLVGTGQETQYF. The complete variable domain, with remaining parts taken from reference TRBV5-1 and TRBJ2-5, reads KAGVTQTPRYLIKTRGQQVTLSCSPISGHRSVSWYQQTPGQGLQFLFEYFSETQRNKGNFPGRFSGRQFSNSRSEMNVSTLELGDSALYLCASSLVGTGQETQYFGPGTRLLVL.

V is TRBV3-1 (or the pseudogene TRBV3-2) and J is TRBJ1-5, with D tentatively TRBD1 (6 bases). Germline assignment: CDR1 LGHDT and CDR2 YNNKEL (reference sequence). V was pared by 5 bases and J by 8 bases, with 16 bases between. This CDR3 spans 14 amino acids. The CDR3 sequence is CASSSARGLKPQHF. The CDR3 DNA sequence: TGTGCCAGCAGCTCGGCCAGGGGTTTGAAGCCCCAGCATTTT.

The chain has TRBV18 and TRBJ1-5; tentatively, D is TRBD1 (6 bases). V lost 5 bases and J 2 bases, leaving 10 bases between the germline ends. Germline CDR1 reads KGHSH; CDR2 reads LQKENI. CDR3 length: 14 residues. CDR3: CASSVQGGNQPQHF. For the CDR3, the DNA is TGTGCCAGCTCAGTACAGGGAGGCAATCAGCCCCAGCATTTT.

The chain uses TRBV6-2 or TRBV6-3 and TRBJ1-5; D possibly corresponds to TRBD1 (5 bases). The CDR3 loop spans 16 amino acids. Trimming took 6 bases from V and 6 from J, leaving 21 bases between them. Germline CDR1 is MNHEY and CDR2 is SVGEGT. The CDR3 sequence: CASSPRSRPGGQPQHF. The CDR3 nucleotides are TGTGCCAGCAGCCCCCGGTCTAGACCCGGGGGTCAGCCCCAGCATTTT.

The chain uses TRBV27 and TRBJ2-2; D may be TRBD2 (5 bases). V gave up 6 bases and J gave up 15 bases, with 20 bases separating them. Per germline, CDR1 MNHEY and CDR2 SMNVEV (reference sequence). CDR3 length: 13 amino acids. CDR3 in DNA: TGTGCCAGCAGCCTGAAAGAGCGTAGGAGGATGTTTTTT. It is translated as CASSLKERRRMFF.

This clone was counted once. This chain links TRBV11-2 with TRBJ1-2, with D maybe TRBD1 (5 bases). V lost 3 bases and J lost 4, with 12 bases in between. CDR1 SGHAT and CDR2 FQNNGV come from the germline V gene. CDR3 length: 14 amino acids. The CDR3 loop is CASSLETGFYGYTF. The DNA for the CDR3 is TGTGCCAGCAGCTTGGAAACAGGCTTCTATGGCTACACCTTC.

This clone was found once. This chain links TRBV27 with TRBJ2-4, with TRBD1 matching 7 bases. V shed 3 bases, J shed 2 bases, and the junction held 4 bases outside the gene matches. CDR1 is MNHEY, CDR2 SMNVEV, per germline (reference sequence). The CDR3 loop spans 15 amino acids. CDR3 region: CASSFLTGSKNIQYF. The CDR3 DNA follows: TGTGCCAGCAGTTTCCTGACAGGGTCCAAAAACATTCAGTACTTC.

The rearrangement uses TRBV5-1 and TRBJ2-6; TRBD2 might be the D (6 bases). CDR3 length: 17 residues. Trimming took off 6 bases at V and 0 bases at J, with 16 bases between the two ends. Germline lookup yields CDR1 SGHRS and CDR2 YFSETQ. Written as DNA, the CDR3 is TGCGCCAGCAAAGCGGGCGGCGACCCCTCTGGGGCCAACGTCCTGACTTTC. Amino acid sequence: CASKAGGDPSGANVLTF.

This clone was found a few times. The chain joins TRBV18 to TRBJ2-7; D possibly corresponds to TRBD2 (6 bases). The V and J ends lost 6 bases and 3 bases respectively, with 12 bases between them. CDR3 length equals 13 residues. The germline gives CDR1 KGHSH, CDR2 LQKENI. CDR3 residues: CASSRGLNYEQYF. DNA for the CDR3: TGTGCCAGCTCCCGGGGACTTAACTACGAGCAGTACTTC.

To note about this clone: A read error may produce the germline difference seen at one junction end. This CDR3 reads CASSFRTGGGEHF. The CDR3 DNA reads as TGTGCCAGCAGCTTCCGCACGGGGGGCGGTGAACACTTC. The chain uses TRBV7-8 and TRBJ2-7, with a tentative D call TRBD2 (7 bases). Per germline, CDR1 SGHVS and CDR2 FQNEAQ. The CDR3 is 13 amino acids.

The chain links TRBV19 to TRBJ1-1; D possibly corresponds to TRBD1 (5 bases). The CDR3 is 16 amino acids. Germline V gives CDR1 LNHDA, CDR2 SQIVND (reference sequence). Deletions cut 6 bases from V and 0 bases from J, with 17 bases between. CDR3 amino acids: CASRLQDTALNTEAFF. CDR3 sequence (DNA): TGTGCCAGTAGATTACAGGACACCGCATTGAACACTGAAGCTTTCTTT.

The chain combines TRBV28 with TRBJ1-2, with 9 positions matching TRBD1. The germline CDR1 and CDR2 sequences are MDHEN and SYDVKM. After removal of 6 bases from V and 4 bases from J, the junction contained 9 bases not matched to a gene. CDR3 length: 15 amino acids. Here the CDR3 DNA reads TGTGCCAGCAGAGTCACAGGGGGCGGAGGCTATGGCTACACCTTC. Encoded protein: CASRVTGGGGYGYTF.

This chain uses TRBV18 with TRBJ1-4; maybe TRBD1 (6 bases). Germline V gives CDR1 KGHSH, CDR2 LQKENI. V dropped 1 base and J dropped 7 bases, with 16 bases sitting between them. This CDR3 is built from 16 residues. As DNA, the CDR3 is TGTGCCAGCTCACCACTTGTTCGACAGGAGAGTGAAAAACTGTTTTTT. Protein product: CASSPLVRQESEKLFF. The full variable domain, rest sourced from reference TRBV18 and TRBJ1-4, is NAGVMQNPRHLVRRRGQEARLRCSPMKGHSHVYWYRQLPEEGLKFMVYLQKENIIDESGMPKERFSAEFPKEGPSILRIQQVVRGDSAAYFCASSPLVRQESEKLFFGSGTQLSVL.

The V and J genes are TRBV30 and TRBJ2-4, with TRBD2 identical over 7 bases. Per the germline V gene, CDR1 is GTSNPN and CDR2 is SVGIG (reference sequence). The trim removed 1 base at V and 10 bases at J, leaving 10 bases unmatched. CDR3 length equals 14 residues. This CDR3 is CAWSGEGRIRIQYF. The CDR3 nucleotides are TGTGCCTGGAGTGGGGAGGGAAGGATCAGAATTCAGTACTTC.

This chain connects TRBV19 to TRBJ1-4; D gene uncertain. CDR1 is LNHDA, CDR2 SQIVND, per germline (reference sequence). V was cut by 5 bases and J by 11 bases, with 15 bases left in between. The CDR3 spans 13 residues. CDR3 residues: CASSPLVRGKLFF. CDR3 nucleotides: TGTGCCAGTAGTCCCCTGGTCCGCGGGAAACTGTTTTTT.

This clone appeared once. The V and J genes are TRBV19 and TRBJ1-5; TRBD1 agrees at 7 bases. The CDR3 is 17 residues long. V shed 8 bases and J 1 base; nucleotides not matched to a gene: 14. Germline V CDR1 and CDR2: LNHDA, SQIVND (reference sequence). The CDR3 protein is CASPRTGGVESNQPQHF. CDR3 bases: TGTGCCAGTCCTAGGACAGGCGGAGTAGAGAGCAATCAGCCCCAGCATTTT.

The chain combines TRBV11-2 with TRBJ1-2; unclear D gene. V lost 1 base, J lost 0 bases, and 9 bases lay in between. The CDR3 spans 15 residues. CDR1 SGHAT and CDR2 FQNNGV come from the germline V gene. The CDR3 nucleotides read TGTGCCAGCAGCTTAGCGCCGGGAGCTAACTATGGCTACACCTTC. Residues: CASSLAPGANYGYTF.

The rearrangement joins TRBV6-5 to TRBJ2-7; TRBD2 matches 13 bases. Unmatched junction bases numbered 7, after V lost 4 bases and J lost 7 bases. The CDR3 loop spans 15 amino acids. Per germline, CDR1 MNHEY and CDR2 SVGAGI. The CDR3 nucleotides read TGTGCCAGCAGTTTTGGACTAGCGGGGGATCGTGAGCAGTACTTC. It translates to CASSFGLAGDREQYF.

V usage is TRBV10-3 and J usage is TRBJ1-2; D call uncertain. Trimming took 6 bases from V and 8 from J, leaving 10 bases between them. The CDR3 runs 11 residues. Germline V gene sequence: CDR1 ENHRY, CDR2 SYGVKD. CDR3 amino acids: CAISGLEGYTF. Written as DNA, the CDR3 is TGTGCCATCAGCGGACTAGAAGGCTACACCTTC.

This chain uses TRBV5-4 with TRBJ2-4, with 14 nucleotides matching TRBD2. Looked up from germline, CDR1 is SGHNT and CDR2 is YYREEE (reference sequence). This CDR3 comprises 17 residues. Trimming removed 4 bases from V and 9 bases from J; junction bases left unmatched: 12. The CDR3 loop reads CASSPGTSGGRRSIQYF. In nucleotides, the CDR3 is TGTGCCAGCAGCCCCGGGACTAGCGGGGGCCGTAGGAGCATTCAGTACTTC.

DNA of the CDR3: TGTGCCAGCAGTGACTTTCGGAGAAGCTCCCAAGAGACCCAGTACTTC. Its protein is CASSDFRRSSQETQYF. V is TRBV6-1 and J is TRBJ2-5; no reliable D call. The CDR3 is 16 amino acids. Trimming cost V 3 bases and J 1 base, with 15 bases left between them. Germline lookup yields CDR1 MNHNS and CDR2 SASEGT.